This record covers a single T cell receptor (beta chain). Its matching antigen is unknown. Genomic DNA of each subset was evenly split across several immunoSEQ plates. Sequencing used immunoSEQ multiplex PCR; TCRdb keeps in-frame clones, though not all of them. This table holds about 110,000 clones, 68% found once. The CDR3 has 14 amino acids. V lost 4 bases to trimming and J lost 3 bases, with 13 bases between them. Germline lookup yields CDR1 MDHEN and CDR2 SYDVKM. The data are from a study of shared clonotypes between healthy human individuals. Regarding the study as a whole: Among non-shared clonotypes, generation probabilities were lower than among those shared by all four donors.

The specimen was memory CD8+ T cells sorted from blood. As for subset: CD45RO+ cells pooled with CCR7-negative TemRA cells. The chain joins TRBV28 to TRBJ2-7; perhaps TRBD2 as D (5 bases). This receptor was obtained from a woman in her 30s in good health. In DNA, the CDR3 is TGTGCCAGCAGTTATCGGACTTCCCGCTACGAGCAGTACTTC. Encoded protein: CASSYRTSRYEQYF. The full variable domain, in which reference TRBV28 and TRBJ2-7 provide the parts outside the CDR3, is DVKVTQSSRYLVKRTGEKVFLECVQDMDHENMFWYRQDPGLGLRLIYFSYDVKMKEKGDIPEGYSVSREKKERFSLILESASTNQTSMYLCASSYRTSRYEQYFGPGTRLTVT.